This T cell receptor (beta chain) is drawn from a study of blood T cells in healthy people across ages (dated by TCRdb to between 2015 and 2017). General notes on the study: In model experiments, template switching captured about one uniquely barcoded TCR beta cDNA molecule for every two T cells. Two additional independent replicas of 1 million unique cDNA reads from the same blood draw were analyzed for two donors (one aged 18 to 29 and one aged 80 or older). The donors were divided into four age groups: young (average roughly 17 years), middle-aged (about 39), aged (approximately 59) and long-lived (about 90). To avoid experimental bias, donors of different ages were randomly spread across the sequencing lanes. The study measured age-related changes in TCR beta repertoire diversity using deep sequencing normalized with unique cDNA molecular identifiers. Broader findings and caveats from the paper: Compared with the aged group, the long-lived group had more naive CD4+ T cells, fewer expanded clones and increased TCR diversity, suggesting age selection. Observed TCR beta diversity per million T cells fell roughly linearly with age, and a significant reduction was already apparent by age roughly 40. Donor CMV infection status was unknown, potentially confounding age-related changes in expanded clonotypes. Estimates of total diversity based on one million sequenced T cells were considered lower bounds and underestimates. The percentage of naive T cells measured by flow cytometry correlated strongly with observed TCR beta diversity. Conclusive comparison of naive and antigen-experienced compartments was prevented by the profiling of bulk unsorted PBMCs.

Library creation used 5' RACE. Sequencing instrument: Illumina HiSeq 2500. A second PCR of about 6 to 11 cycles was run with a J-beta primer mix and a sample-barcoded 5' primer. A template-switch 5' adaptor carrying 12 random nucleotides introduced a unique molecular identifier onto each TCR beta cDNA molecule. At least 2.5 million CDR3-containing paired-end reads were obtained from each sample. First-strand cDNA was synthesized from all RNA with the Mint cDNA synthesis kit, primed by a TRBC-specific oligonucleotide. After uracil-DNA glycosylase treatment, a first 18-cycle PCR used universal primers M1SS and BC2_uni_R on all cDNA. In the paper's pipeline: For normalization, 1 million high-quality reads were randomly selected from each sample, with every read carrying a distinct molecular identifier. Instead of being binned into consensus sequences, reads that shared molecular identifiers were thrown out. MiTCR, run with a Q25 quality threshold and the strictest error-elimination algorithm, handled CDR3 identification, clonotype clustering and error correction. A nonparametric unseen species model using Euler transformation provided a lower-bound estimate of total TCR beta diversity. TCRdb reanalyzed the raw reads on its own, using fastp at Q25 for trimming and MiXCR for clone calling, and kept in-frame beta chains. All rows with the same CDR3 protein become a single entry with the most common DNA and genes. These V and J calls rely on TCRdb rather than the paper's analysis. The sample table shows about 760,000 distinct CDR3 sequences, and more than 55% are seen once. Roughly 24% of the sample lies in the top ten.

The donors were 40 or so Caucasian individuals from Russia, aged 6 to 90 years, who were systemically healthy. Approximately 10 milliliters of peripheral blood were collected from each donor into EDTA-treated Vacutainer tubes. Ficoll-Paque density-gradient centrifugation was used to isolate PBMCs, with at least 7 million obtained per sample. Total RNA was extracted from PBMCs with Trizol reagent, with at least 5 micrograms obtained per sample. For every donor, an aliquot of PBMCs went through flow cytometry to measure the percentages of naive CD45RAhigh/CD27high T cells. Details on this clonotype: The clone's antigen remains unknown. Base qualities are missing; no much larger clone stands one base away.

V lost 10 bases and J lost 7 bases, and the count of bases not matched to a germline gene is 13. According to the germline V gene, CDR1 reads ENHRY and CDR2 reads SYGVKD. The CDR3 runs 16 amino acids, cysteine and phenylalanine included. The sequence is cut down to CDR3 DNA, 48 bases in frame from base 1. The sequencing input was blood. The source of this sequence is a man in his forties or fifties in good health. In this chain, TRBV10-3 is recombined with TRBJ1-4, with 12 central nucleotides matching TRBD1. The CDR3 loop reads CATTTGTGGRSEKLFF. The base sequence is TGTGCCACCACAACCGGGACAGGGGGCCGGAGTGAAAAACTGTTTTTT.